This T cell receptor beta chain emerged from a study of T cell changes during pregnancy in multiple sclerosis. Sequencing used immunoSEQ multiplex PCR; TCRdb keeps in-frame clones, though not all of them. Here the sample spans 50,000 to 70,000 clones, just under 95% being singletons. The CDR3 totals 14 residues. Germline V gene sequence: CDR1 LNHDA, CDR2 SQIVND (reference sequence). Trimming removed 4 bases from V and 0 bases from J; junction bases left unmatched: 0. This clone was counted only a few times. The chain joins TRBV19 to TRBJ2-3, with 8 positions matching TRBD2. The sample here was peripheral blood, taken in the second trimester of pregnancy. This TCR was recovered from a female donor with multiple sclerosis, enrolled in a pregnancy study. The CDR3 nucleotides are TGTGCCAGTAGTACTAGCGGGAGCACAGATACGCAGTATTTT. As protein: CASSTSGSTDTQYF.